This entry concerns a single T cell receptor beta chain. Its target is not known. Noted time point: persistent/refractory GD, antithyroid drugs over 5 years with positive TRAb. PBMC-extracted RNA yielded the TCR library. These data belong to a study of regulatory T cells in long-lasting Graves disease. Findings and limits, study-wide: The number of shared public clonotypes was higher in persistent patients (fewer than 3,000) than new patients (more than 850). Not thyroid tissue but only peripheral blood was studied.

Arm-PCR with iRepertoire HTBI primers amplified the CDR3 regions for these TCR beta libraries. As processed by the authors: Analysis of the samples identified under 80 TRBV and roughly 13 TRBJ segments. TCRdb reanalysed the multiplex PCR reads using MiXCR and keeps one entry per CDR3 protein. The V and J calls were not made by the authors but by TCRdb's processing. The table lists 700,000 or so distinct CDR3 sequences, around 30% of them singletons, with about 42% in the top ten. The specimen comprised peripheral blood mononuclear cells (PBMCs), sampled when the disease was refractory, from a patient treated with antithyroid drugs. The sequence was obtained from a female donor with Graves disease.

As DNA, the CDR3 is TGTGCCAGCAGCCAACAGGGGCCCCTGGACACTGAAGCTTTCTTT. Translating it yields CASSQQGPLDTEAFF. The chain links TRBV7-9 to TRBJ1-1; 7 positions agree with TRBD1. This CDR3 spans 15 amino acids. The germline V gene encodes CDR1 SEHNR and CDR2 FQNEAQ (reference sequence). After removal of 5 bases from V and 3 bases from J, the junction contained 9 bases not matched to a gene.